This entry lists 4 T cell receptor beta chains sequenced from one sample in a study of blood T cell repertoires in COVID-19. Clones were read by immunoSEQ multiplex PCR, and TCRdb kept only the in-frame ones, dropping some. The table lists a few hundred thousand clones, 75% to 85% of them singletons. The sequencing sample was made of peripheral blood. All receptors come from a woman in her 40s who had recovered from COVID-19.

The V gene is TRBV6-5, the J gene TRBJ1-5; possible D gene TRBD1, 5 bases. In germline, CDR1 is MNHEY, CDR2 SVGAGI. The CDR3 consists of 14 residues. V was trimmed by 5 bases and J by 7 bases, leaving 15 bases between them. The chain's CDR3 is CASSTYRGDQPQHF. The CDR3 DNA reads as TGTGCCAGCAGTACGTATCGGGGGGACCAGCCCCAGCATTTT.

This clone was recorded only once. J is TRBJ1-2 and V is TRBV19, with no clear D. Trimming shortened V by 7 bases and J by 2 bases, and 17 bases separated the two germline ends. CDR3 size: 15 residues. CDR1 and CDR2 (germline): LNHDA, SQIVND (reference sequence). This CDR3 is CASTRESAANYGYTF. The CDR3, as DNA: TGTGCCAGTACCCGCGAGTCGGCAGCGAACTATGGCTACACCTTC.

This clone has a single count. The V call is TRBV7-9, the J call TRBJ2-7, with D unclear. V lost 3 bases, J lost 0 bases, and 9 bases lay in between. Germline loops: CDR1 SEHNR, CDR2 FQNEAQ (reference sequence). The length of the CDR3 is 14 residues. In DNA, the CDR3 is TGTGCCAGCAGCTTCGGGTCGTTCTCCTACGAGCAGTACTTC. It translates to CASSFGSFSYEQYF.

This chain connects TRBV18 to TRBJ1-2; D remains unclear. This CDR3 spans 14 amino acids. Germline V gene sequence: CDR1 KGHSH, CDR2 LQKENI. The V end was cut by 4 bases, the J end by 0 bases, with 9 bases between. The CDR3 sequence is CASSRNGANYGYTF. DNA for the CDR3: TGTGCCAGCTCACGCAACGGAGCTAACTATGGCTACACCTTC.